The rows below give T cell receptor beta chains drawn from one sample of a study of cytomegalovirus exposure and HLA in healthy donors. This table comes from immunoSEQ multiplex PCR, and its TCRdb copy is limited to in-frame clones, with some not included. The sample yields around 190,000 clones, 79% seen once. Sequencing was performed on PBMCs. All receptors derive from a woman under 40 in good health and CMV-seropositive. CDR3s include the opening cysteine and the closing phenylalanine or tryptophan. A D gene is named only where the DNA matches it firmly. Clone size is given for some rows only: seen once, a few or many times, or a class if the clone is expanded.

CDR3 DNA,CDR3 protein,clone size,J gene,V gene,D gene
TGTGCCAGCAGTGAGGGCGCCCGCACAGATACGCAGTATTTT,CASSEGARTDTQYF,-,TRBJ2-3,TRBV6-4,-
TGTGCCAGCTCACCGACTAGCGGGGCGAACACCGGGGAGCTGTTTTTT,CASSPTSGANTGELFF,-,TRBJ2-2,TRBV18,TRBD2
TGTGCCAGCAGTGCGTTGGGGCCGAGCAATCAGCCCCAGCATTTT,CASSALGPSNQPQHF,-,TRBJ1-5,TRBV6-1,-
TGTGCCAGCAGTACTATCGGGACAGGGGGGCGCGAGCAGTACTTC,CASSTIGTGGREQYF,-,TRBJ2-7,TRBV28,TRBD1
TGTGCCAGCAGTTCACTAGCGGGGGGGCCAACCGGGGAGCTGTTTTTT,CASSSLAGGPTGELFF,-,TRBJ2-2,TRBV6-5,TRBD2
TGTGCCAGCATGTCCAGCGCCCGGAAGCCCCAGTACTTC,CASMSSARKPQYF,-,TRBJ2-5,TRBV5-6,-
TGTGCCAGCAGCCCTAGTGAGCCCGATACGCAGTATTTT,CASSPSEPDTQYF,-,TRBJ2-3,TRBV9,-
TGCGCCAGCAGCCCTCGATACGGGGGTTCGAGGGAGCAGTACTTC,CASSPRYGGSREQYF,-,TRBJ2-7,TRBV4-3,-
TGTGCCAGCAGCCTGGGGGGGGACACTGAAGCTTTCTTT,CASSLGGDTEAFF,-,TRBJ1-1,TRBV7-2,-
TGTGCCAGCAGCTTAACTAAGGGACTAGCGGGCTCCTACAATGAGCAGTTCTTC,CASSLTKGLAGSYNEQFF,-,TRBJ2-1,TRBV7-9,TRBD2
TGTGCCAGCAGCCCCCGGGGGGTCCGGGAGACCCAGTACTTC,CASSPRGVRETQYF,-,TRBJ2-5,TRBV7-6,TRBD2
TGTGCCAGTTGCAGGGGATCGAACACTGAAGCTTTCTTT,CASCRGSNTEAFF,-,TRBJ1-1,TRBV2,-
TGTGCCAGCAGCTCCCCCCGGGGGGGCTGGAACAATGAGCAGTTCTTC,CASSSPRGGWNNEQFF,-,TRBJ2-1,TRBV11-2,TRBD2
TGTGCCAGCAGCTTACATTACGGGACAGGTACCTATGGCTACACCTTC,CASSLHYGTGTYGYTF,-,TRBJ1-2,TRBV7-9,TRBD1
TGTGCCAGCGGGACAGGGTTGAGTGAAAAACTGTTTTTT,CASGTGLSEKLFF,-,TRBJ1-4,TRBV10-3,TRBD1
TGTGCCAGCAGCTTAGGAGGGTTCACTGAAGCTTTCTTT,CASSLGGFTEAFF,-,TRBJ1-1,TRBV11-3,-
TGTGCCAGCACCCGACAGGGGAATCAGCCCCAGCATTTT,CASTRQGNQPQHF,-,TRBJ1-5,TRBV2,TRBD1
TGTGCCAGCAGCGTATCCCCTAGCGGGGTCTACGAGCAGTACTTC,CASSVSPSGVYEQYF,-,TRBJ2-7,TRBV9,TRBD2
TGTGCCAGCAGTCGACTAGCGGGGGGGGGAGATACGCAGTATTTT,CASSRLAGGGDTQYF,-,TRBJ2-3,TRBV2,TRBD2
TGTGCCAGCACCGAAGGGGAAGAGACCCAGTACTTC,CASTEGEETQYF,-,TRBJ2-5,TRBV2,-
TGTGCCAGCAGCCGAGGACAGTTCTATGGCTACACCTTC,CASSRGQFYGYTF,-,TRBJ1-2,TRBV7-9,-
TGTGCCAGCAATCTAGGGGATCAGCCCCAGCATTTT,CASNLGDQPQHF,many,TRBJ1-5,TRBV6-1,-
TGTGCCAGCAGGCGGCGGGGGGATAGCAATCAGCCCCAGCATTTT,CASRRRGDSNQPQHF,-,TRBJ1-5,TRBV2,-
TGTGCCAGCAGCGGGTACTCCGGGACAGGGGGTGAAAAACTGTTTTTT,CASSGYSGTGGEKLFF,-,TRBJ1-4,TRBV5-4,TRBD1
TGTGCCAGCAGCTCTCTTAGGACAGACTCCTACGAGCAGTACTTC,CASSSLRTDSYEQYF,-,TRBJ2-7,TRBV7-8,-
TGTGCCAGCAGCTTATTCCAGCGAGTCAGCAATGAGCAGTTCTTC,CASSLFQRVSNEQFF,-,TRBJ2-1,TRBV7-2,-
TGTGCCAGCAGCGTCGGGACAGGGTCTGGAAACACCATATATTTT,CASSVGTGSGNTIYF,-,TRBJ1-3,TRBV6-1,TRBD1
TGTGCCAGCAGCTTTAAAAGGGTCACGGGGGTAGATCAGCCCCAGCATTTT,CASSFKRVTGVDQPQHF,once,TRBJ1-5,TRBV7-7,-
TGTGCCAGCAGCCCCCAGGTGTATAGCAATCAGCCCCAGCATTTT,CASSPQVYSNQPQHF,-,TRBJ1-5,TRBV5-8,-
TGTGCCATCAGTGAGTCAGGAGGGACGTACCGGGACAATGAGCAGTTCTTC,CAISESGGTYRDNEQFF,-,TRBJ2-1,TRBV10-3,-
TGTGCCAGCAGTACGACAGGATCGGGTGGCTACACCTTC,CASSTTGSGGYTF,-,TRBJ1-2,TRBV28,-
TGTGCCAGCTCACCGCCTCCGGTTCTCGATGGCTACACCTTC,CASSPPPVLDGYTF,-,TRBJ1-2,TRBV18,-
TGCAGTGCTCCCCGGGATGATGGAGCTTTCTTT,CSAPRDDGAFF,-,TRBJ1-1,TRBV20-1,-
TGTGCCAGCAGTTACCTCGTCGCCAGAGAGACCCAGTACTTC,CASSYLVARETQYF,once,TRBJ2-5,TRBV6-5,-
TGTGCCAGCAGTGAAAGGACAGGGCACTACGAGCAGTACTTC,CASSERTGHYEQYF,-,TRBJ2-7,TRBV6-1,TRBD1
TGCGCCAGCAGCTTGGACAGGGGCATGAACACTGAAGCTTTCTTT,CASSLDRGMNTEAFF,few,TRBJ1-1,TRBV5-1,TRBD1
TGTGCCAGCAGAAGGGGGTACCAGAACACCGGGGAGCTGTTTTTT,CASRRGYQNTGELFF,-,TRBJ2-2,TRBV6-1,-
TGTGCCAGCAGCTTAGTGGGACTCACTGACAATGAGCAGTTCTTC,CASSLVGLTDNEQFF,-,TRBJ2-1,TRBV11-3,-
TGTGCCAGCAGCTTCCGGGGGGGGGAGCTGTTTTTT,CASSFRGGELFF,-,TRBJ2-2,TRBV5-4,-
TGTGCCTGGAGTAAGCGCCAAGTCTCCTACGAGCAGTACTTC,CAWSKRQVSYEQYF,few,TRBJ2-7,TRBV30,-
TGTGCCAGTAGTATTAGACAGGCCTCTTACTATGGCTACACCTTC,CASSIRQASYYGYTF,-,TRBJ1-2,TRBV19,-
TGTGCCAGCTCTCCACAGGATCAGGGCTCTGGAAACACCATATATTTT,CASSPQDQGSGNTIYF,-,TRBJ1-3,TRBV18,-
TGCGCCACCAGCAGAGCCGGGACAGCCCCAAATGAAAAACTGTTTTTT,CATSRAGTAPNEKLFF,-,TRBJ1-4,TRBV15,TRBD1
TGTGCCAGCGAATCCTTGGTCGGGGGGCCCTACGAGCAGTACTTC,CASESLVGGPYEQYF,few,TRBJ2-7,TRBV5-6,-
TGTGCCAGCAGTTACGGGGCAGGGCCTGGAAACACCATATATTTT,CASSYGAGPGNTIYF,-,TRBJ1-3,TRBV6-5,-
TGTGCCAGCAGCAAAGAAAGGGGCGCCGGATGTGGCAATCAGCCCCAGCATTTT,CASSKERGAGCGNQPQHF,few,TRBJ1-5,TRBV21-1,-
TGTGCCAGCGAAGCGGGAGTAACTGAAGCTTTCTTT,CASEAGVTEAFF,-,TRBJ1-1,TRBV6-1,-
TGTGCCAGCAGCTTAGGGGGGACAGGAGCCTACGAGCAGTACTTC,CASSLGGTGAYEQYF,few,TRBJ2-7,TRBV7-6,TRBD1
TGTGCCAGCAGTACAAAGACAGCAAACTATGGCTACACCTTC,CASSTKTANYGYTF,few,TRBJ1-2,TRBV6-5,-
TGTGCCAGCAGCCATAGTCTGGAGAAAACCAACTATGGCTACACCTTC,CASSHSLEKTNYGYTF,-,TRBJ1-2,TRBV7-9,-
TGCGCCAGCGCGGTTACAGGGGGTGGTGAGCAGTTCTTC,CASAVTGGGEQFF,once,TRBJ2-1,TRBV5-1,TRBD1
TGTGCCAGCTCACGCCTAGCAGGGGGCAACACCGGGGAGCTGTTTTTT,CASSRLAGGNTGELFF,few,TRBJ2-2,TRBV18,TRBD1
TGTGCCAGCTCACCTCTAATTAGGGAAACTAGCGAGCAGTACTTC,CASSPLIRETSEQYF,-,TRBJ2-7,TRBV18,-
TGTGCCAGCAGTCCCCGACGGACAGTACCGGGTAGCGATGGCTACACCTTC,CASSPRRTVPGSDGYTF,-,TRBJ1-2,TRBV27,-
TGCGCCAGCAGCCTGGGACTAGCGGGAGCCTCTCCTTCCGAGCAGTACTTC,CASSLGLAGASPSEQYF,-,TRBJ2-7,TRBV5-1,TRBD2